These 23 T cell receptor beta chains were sequenced from one sample in a study of T cell responses to AZD1222 COVID-19 vaccine. The table came from immunoSEQ multiplex PCR; TCRdb's copy has only in-frame clones and leaves some out. Among 150,000 or so clones listed, just over 90% were seen once. The sequencing here drew on peripheral blood, taken on day 0 of AZD1222 vaccination. Receptor source: an adult in good health.

This chain uses TRBV11-1 with TRBJ1-1; 9 bases are a match to TRBD1. From germline, CDR1 is SGHAT and CDR2 FQDESV (reference sequence). After removal of 5 bases from V and 0 bases from J, the junction contained 4 bases not matched to a gene. The CDR3 totals 15 residues. The CDR3 region is CASSRRDRVNTEAFF. As DNA, the CDR3 is TGTGCCAGCAGCCGACGGGACAGGGTGAACACTGAAGCTTTCTTT. Variable domain in full (rest from reference TRBV11-1 and TRBJ1-1): EAEVAQSPRYKITEKSQAVAFWCDPISGHATLYWYRQILGQGPELLVQFQDESVVDDSQLPKDRFSAERLKGVDSTLKIQPAELGDSAMYLCASSRRDRVNTEAFFGQGTRLTVV.

The chain links TRBV19 to TRBJ2-3; 10 bases agree with TRBD2. Germline trimming cut 4 bases from V and 1 base from J; bases unmatched to any gene: 2. The CDR3 runs to 15 residues. The germline V gene has CDR1 LNHDA and CDR2 SQIVND (reference sequence). The CDR3 spells CASSTLAGGTDTQYF. DNA for the CDR3: TGTGCCAGTAGTACCCTAGCGGGAGGCACAGATACGCAGTATTTT.

The rearrangement links TRBV5-4 to TRBJ2-7, with D perhaps TRBD1 (6 bases). Germline CDR1 SGHNT, CDR2 YYREEE (reference sequence). Trimming stripped 2 bases from V and 1 base from J, with 10 bases between. CDR3 length: 14 residues. Here the CDR3 DNA reads TGTGCCAGCAGCTTCCAGGGGTCATCCTACGAGCAGTACTTC. As protein: CASSFQGSSYEQYF. Full variable domain (missing parts from reference TRBV5-4 and TRBJ2-7): ETGVTQSPTHLIKTRGQQVTLRCSSQSGHNTVSWYQQALGQGPQFIFQYYREEENGRGNFPPRFSGLQFPNYSSELNVNALELDDSALYLCASSFQGSSYEQYFGPGTRLTVT.

The chain is built from TRBV3-1 (or the pseudogene TRBV3-2) and TRBJ2-5; 8 bases fit TRBD2. Germline assignment: CDR1 LGHDT and CDR2 YNNKEL (reference sequence). The J segment lost 5 bases and the V segment lost 0 bases, leaving 8 bases of the junction unmatched. The CDR3 is 16 amino acids. The CDR3 bases are TGTGCCAGCAGCCAAGAGGTTGGGACTAGGGTTGAGACCCAGTACTTC. Its protein is CASSQEVGTRVETQYF.

The rearrangement uses TRBV7-9 and TRBJ2-1, with D tentatively TRBD2 (7 bases). CDR3 length: 16 residues. Germline V gives CDR1 SEHNR, CDR2 FQNEAQ (reference sequence). V was clipped by 1 base and J by 3 bases, with 13 bases between them. The CDR3 bases are TGTGCCAGCAGCTTAGACATAGGGGGGGACTACAATGAGCAGTTCTTC. Its translation is CASSLDIGGDYNEQFF.

V usage is TRBV7-2 and J usage is TRBJ2-1, with 12 bases aligning to TRBD2. CDR3 length equals 15 residues. Germline CDR1 reads SGHTA; CDR2 reads FQGNSA. Germline trimming cut 0 bases from V and 10 bases from J; bases unmatched to any gene: 4. This CDR3 reads CASSLALAGGWEQFF. For the CDR3, the DNA is TGTGCCAGCAGCTTAGCACTAGCGGGAGGATGGGAGCAGTTCTTC. The whole variable domain, filled in from reference TRBV7-2 and TRBJ2-1, reads GAGVSQSPSNKVTEKGKDVELRCDPISGHTALYWYRQSLGQGLEFLIYFQGNSAPDKSGLPSDRFSAERTGGSVSTLTIQRTQQEDSAVYLCASSLALAGGWEQFFGPGTRLTVL.

The chain links TRBV5-1 to TRBJ1-5, with no clear D. Trimming cost V 4 bases and J 5 bases, with 10 bases left between them. The germline CDR1 and CDR2 sequences are SGHRS and YFSETQ. The CDR3 spans 13 residues. CDR3 coding DNA: TGCGCCAGCAGCGAAGACATCTATCAGCCCCAGCATTTT. The encoded protein is CASSEDIYQPQHF.

The chain is built from TRBV12-3 or TRBV12-4 and TRBJ1-5; 7 positions match TRBD1. The CDR3 has 13 residues. V shed 5 bases and J 5 bases; nucleotides not matched to a gene: 3. This CDR3 is CASSPGGDQPQHF. Here the CDR3 DNA reads TGTGCCAGCAGTCCAGGGGGGGATCAGCCCCAGCATTTT.

V usage is TRBV24-1 and J usage is TRBJ1-1, with 10 bases aligning to TRBD1. The V segment lost 6 bases and the J segment 4 bases; nucleotides outside the gene matches: 7. This CDR3 spans 15 amino acids. The V gene's germline CDR1 is KGHDR and CDR2 SFDVKD. The DNA for the CDR3 is TGTGCCACCAGTAAGGAAGACAGGGGGCTCACTGAAGCTTTCTTT. Protein sequence: CATSKEDRGLTEAFF.

The chain couples TRBV6-5 to TRBJ2-5; TRBD2 might be the D (5 bases). Germline V gene lookup returns CDR1 MNHEY and CDR2 SVGAGI. This CDR3 has 13 amino acids. V lost 2 bases and J lost 7, with 11 bases in between. The CDR3 DNA reads as TGTGCCAGCAGTTACACGGGATCGGGGACCCAGTACTTC. This translates into CASSYTGSGTQYF.

The DNA of the CDR3 is TGTGCCAGCAGTCTCAGGGTCTCGGGGGGCGCGTCCGGCTACACCTTC. This translates into CASSLRVSGGASGYTF. The chain employs TRBV28 and TRBJ1-2; weak D call: TRBD1 (6 bases). The CDR3 has 16 amino acids. From germline, CDR1 is MDHEN and CDR2 SYDVKM. V gave up 5 bases and J gave up 8 bases, with 24 bases separating them.

The DNA for the CDR3 is TGTGCCAGCAGCTTCAGGGCTGGGGAGCTGTTTTTT. This gives the protein CASSFRAGELFF. V and J are TRBV5-4 and TRBJ2-2, with TRBD1 as a possible D gene (5 bases). Deletions cut 2 bases from V and 8 bases from J, with 7 bases between. CDR1 and CDR2 (germline): SGHNT, YYREEE (reference sequence). This CDR3 contains 12 residues.

The CDR3 sequence is CASSQEQGYEQYF. CDR3 nucleotide sequence: TGCGCCAGCAGCCAAGAGCAGGGGTACGAGCAGTACTTC. The V gene is TRBV4-3, the J gene TRBJ2-7; D is perhaps TRBD1 (6 bases). From germline, CDR1 is LGHNA and CDR2 YSLEER. The V and J ends lost 0 bases and 4 bases respectively, with 7 bases between them. CDR3 size: 13 residues.

This clone turned up a few times. The V call is TRBV25-1, the J call TRBJ2-5; the D is unclear. Trimming took off 2 bases at V and 5 bases at J, with 12 bases between the two ends. Germline-derived CDR1 and CDR2 are MGHDK and SYGVNS. The CDR3 is 14 amino acids. CDR3 coding DNA: TGTGCCAGCAGTGAACGACCCGGCGGCGAGACCCAGTACTTC. Its translation is CASSERPGGETQYF.

The chain joins TRBV4-3 to TRBJ1-1; D might be TRBD1 (5 bases). This CDR3 contains 18 residues. Trimming took 0 bases from V and 1 from J, leaving 18 bases between them. Germline V lookup: CDR1 LGHNA, CDR2 YSLEER. The CDR3 DNA reads as TGCGCCAGCAGCCAAGAGTGGGGCTACTGGCAGGGGAACACTGAAGCTTTCTTT. This translates into CASSQEWGYWQGNTEAFF.

The V call is TRBV9, the J call TRBJ2-2; D possibly matches TRBD1 or TRBD2 (5 bases each). In germline, CDR1 is SGDLS, CDR2 YYNGEE. Trimming shortened V by 0 bases and J by 1 base, and 13 bases separated the two germline ends. The CDR3 consists of 17 residues. The CDR3 loop reads CASSVARGWWNTGELFF. DNA for the CDR3: TGTGCCAGCAGCGTAGCTCGGGGCTGGTGGAACACCGGGGAGCTGTTTTTT.

This chain uses TRBV10-3 with TRBJ1-1; D remains ambiguous. Germline V gene lookup returns CDR1 ENHRY and CDR2 SYGVKD. The CDR3 runs 13 residues. V was clipped by 7 bases and J by 4 bases, with 13 bases between them. CDR3 protein: CAITRGEGTEAFF. CDR3 sequence (DNA): TGTGCCATCACCCGGGGAGAGGGCACTGAAGCTTTCTTT.

V is TRBV19 and J is TRBJ1-2; D ambiguous. The CDR3 spans 12 residues. Trimming took off 3 bases at V and 10 bases at J, with 12 bases between the two ends. The germline gives CDR1 LNHDA, CDR2 SQIVND (reference sequence). The CDR3 nucleotides read TGTGCCAGTAGTATCCTGGGCAGTAACTACACCTTC. Its protein product is CASSILGSNYTF.

The rearrangement links TRBV10-3 to TRBJ2-7; 7 nucleotides align to TRBD2. The germline CDR1 and CDR2 sequences are ENHRY and SYGVKD. The CDR3 is made up of 13 amino acids. The J segment lost 6 bases and the V segment lost 8 bases, leaving 10 bases of the junction unmatched. The CDR3 spells CAISGGGPAEQYF. The CDR3 nucleotides read TGTGCCATCTCCGGGGGAGGGCCTGCCGAGCAGTACTTC.

The V gene is TRBV6-2 or TRBV6-3, the J gene TRBJ1-4; perhaps TRBD1 as D (6 bases). Germline lookup yields CDR1 MNHEY and CDR2 SVGEGT. The CDR3 consists of 12 residues. V lost 6 bases and J 12 bases, leaving 14 bases between the germline ends. CDR3 in DNA: TGTGCCAGCAGCGGACAGCTAAGGGAACTGTTTTTT. Its protein product is CASSGQLRELFF.

V usage is TRBV27 and J usage is TRBJ1-3; a possible D gene is TRBD1 (6 bases). Trimming left V 6 bases short and J 4 bases short, with 22 bases between. Germline values: CDR1 MNHEY, CDR2 SMNVEV (reference sequence). The CDR3 has 17 amino acids. The CDR3 protein is CASSPQPKAGVGNTIYF. The DNA for the CDR3 is TGTGCCAGCAGCCCACAGCCTAAGGCAGGGGTAGGAAACACCATATATTTT.

The chain carries TRBV7-2 and TRBJ2-1; D may match TRBD1 or TRBD2 (5 bases each). Germline assignment: CDR1 SGHTA and CDR2 FQGNSA. V was trimmed by 1 base and J by 6 bases, leaving 10 bases between them. The CDR3 totals 14 residues. CDR3 nucleotides: TGTGCCAGCAGCTTAGGAGGGGTTTCCAATGAGCAGTTCTTC. It is translated as CASSLGGVSNEQFF. The variable domain in full, with the rest retrieved from reference TRBV7-2 and TRBJ2-1, is GAGVSQSPSNKVTEKGKDVELRCDPISGHTALYWYRQSLGQGLEFLIYFQGNSAPDKSGLPSDRFSAERTGGSVSTLTIQRTQQEDSAVYLCASSLGGVSNEQFFGPGTRLTVL.

This chain joins TRBV29-1 and TRBJ1-1; tentative D call: TRBD1 (6 bases). CDR3 length: 14 amino acids. Per germline, CDR1 SQVTM and CDR2 ANQGSEA. Trimming took off 1 base at V and 2 bases at J, with 11 bases between the two ends. CDR3 in amino acids: CSVEGGGGNTEAFF. CDR3 nucleotide sequence: TGCAGCGTTGAAGGGGGAGGGGGAAACACTGAAGCTTTCTTT.